The present T cell receptor beta chain was sequenced within a study of T cells after yellow fever vaccination (dated by TCRdb to about 2019). As for the study more broadly: Libraries from fractions with low cell numbers were prepared with the SMART-Seq v4 Ultra Low Input RNA kit. Two healthy male donors, one aged 18 to 30 and one aged 30 to 40 years, made up the cohort. Bulk TCR alpha and beta repertoires were sequenced longitudinally to track T-cell clones before and after primary and booster YFV17D yellow fever vaccination. Blood was collected at multiple timepoints before and after primary and secondary immunization, and bulk PBMC replicates and cell subsets were isolated. What the work shows at the level of the full study, not this receptor alone: Only a couple of donors were included in the study, so the extent to which the findings can be generalized is limited. The secondary T-cell response was found to be weaker but faster than the primary response, with a peak reached on day 5 rather than on day 15. After the booster, most clones that had expanded after primary vaccination were detected again (about 95% of CD4 and around nine tenths of CD8), suggesting broad maintenance of memory. A small share of clonotypes was detected in both CD4 and CD8 compartments, with the overlap likely arising from convergent recombination. Because abundant contaminating clonotypes from the bulk population could be contained in FACS-sorted repertoires, computational filtering was required.

The intended sense of this specimen's treatment or condition label: live attenuated yellow fever vaccine strain. At every blood-draw timepoint, two biological replicates of bulk PBMCs were collected. PBMCs were isolated from peripheral blood using a standard Ficoll-Paque protocol. RNA was extracted with TriZol from bulk PBMCs, CD4 and CD8 fractions, and dextramer-positive and dextramer-negative fractions. As for this clonotype: No antigen is known for it. No much larger clone exists at a distance of one base, and base qualities are not known.

The germline V gene encodes CDR1 KGHSH and CDR2 LQKENI. Trimming removed 2 bases from V and 2 bases from J, leaving 10 bases between the germline ends. The CDR3 numbers 14 residues from cysteine through valine. Only the CDR3 portion is preserved as DNA: 42 bases, with reading frame beginning at the first base. The run used an Illumina NovaSeq 6000. TCR cDNA was synthesized by 5'RACE template switching, which introduced a universal primer site and unique molecular identifiers. Priming for cDNA synthesis came from both the TCR alpha and TCR beta constant segments. Two PCR steps were used to amplify libraries, with sample barcodes and sequencing adapters being added in the second step. Sequencing of libraries was done on Illumina HiSeq 2500 (2x100 bp) or NovaSeq (2x150 bp). Turning to the authors' computational methods: Reads were demultiplexed and collapsed into UMI consensus sequences with MIGEC, and V(D)J alignment was performed with MiXCR. Clonotypes responding to the vaccine were identified with edgeR on replicate PBMC samples, with the criteria of FDR below 0.01 and a log2 fold change above 5 up to day 15. CD4 or CD8 identity was assigned to each bulk clonotype according to whether the clonotype was present at higher abundance in the sequenced CD4 repertoire or the sequenced CD8 repertoire. Clones were called with MiXCR by TCRdb after fastp trimmed the public reads at Q25, and only in-frame beta chains were retained. Merged by CDR3 protein, the rows form single entries marked with the most common genes and DNA. The V and J calls and clone size are TCRdb's, not the authors'. For this sample the table gives over 250,000 distinct CDR3 sequences, of which approximately 4% were detected only once. The ten largest clones take up 20% to 25% of the sample.

Here the sequenced sample was PBMCs, taken 5 days after the yellow fever booster vaccination. The rearrangement combines TRBV18 with TRBJ2-7, and TRBD1 may be the D gene, going by 5 matching bases. The clonotype comes from a man aged 18 to 29 who received the YFV17D yellow fever vaccine. The CDR3 in this case is CASSPGLGPYEQYV. The nucleotides read TGTGCCAGCTCACCAGGGTTGGGGCCCTACGAGCAGTACGTC.